This T cell receptor beta chain was profiled in a study of blood T cells in healthy people across ages. Whole-study context: Capturing about one barcoded beta molecule per two T cells was achieved by template switching. Broader study findings: Age advanced and TCR beta diversity per million T cells fell, roughly linearly.

V lost 3 bases and J lost 1, with 10 bases in between. The CDR3 covers 14 residues. CDR1 is SGHRS, CDR2 YFSETQ, per germline. Comment on this clonotype: Antigen specificity is unknown.

PCR was performed a second time for roughly 7 to 11 cycles using a sample-barcoded 5' primer and a J-beta primer mix. TCRdb redid the calling of the 5' RACE reads with MiXCR, one entry per CDR3 protein. This sample has some 890,000 distinct CDR3 sequences, with under 35% found just once. A further study also used this sample, focusing on T cells of mothers and their children. That report adds: Reverse transcription into cDNA received all extracted RNA, at 1.5 ug per 15 ul. Slightly higher overlap, not significant, was seen in related mother-child pairs than in unrelated pairs.

This clonotype was sampled from a woman aged 40 to 50 in good health. V usage is TRBV5-1 and J usage is TRBJ1-1, with D uncertain. The specimen was blood. DNA for the CDR3: TGCGCCAGCAGCTCCCAGGCGACGAACACTGAAGCTTTCTTT. Encoded protein: CASSSQATNTEAFF.